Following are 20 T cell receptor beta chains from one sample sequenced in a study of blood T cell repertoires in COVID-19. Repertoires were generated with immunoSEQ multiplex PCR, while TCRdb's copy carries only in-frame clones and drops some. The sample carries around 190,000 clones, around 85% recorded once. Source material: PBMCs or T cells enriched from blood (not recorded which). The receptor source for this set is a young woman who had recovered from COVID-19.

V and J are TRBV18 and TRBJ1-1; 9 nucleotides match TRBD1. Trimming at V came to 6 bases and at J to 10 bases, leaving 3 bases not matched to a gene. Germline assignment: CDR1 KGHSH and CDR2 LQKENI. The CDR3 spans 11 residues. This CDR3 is CASSRGQGAFF. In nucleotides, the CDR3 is TGTGCCAGCTCGCGGGGACAGGGAGCTTTCTTT.

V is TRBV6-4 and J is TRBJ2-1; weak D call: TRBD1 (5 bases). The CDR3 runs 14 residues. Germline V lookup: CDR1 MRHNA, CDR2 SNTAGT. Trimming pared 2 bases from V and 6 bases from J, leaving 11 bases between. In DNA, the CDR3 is TGTGCCAGCAGTGACAAGCCAGGGATCAATGAGCAGTTCTTC. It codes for CASSDKPGINEQFF.

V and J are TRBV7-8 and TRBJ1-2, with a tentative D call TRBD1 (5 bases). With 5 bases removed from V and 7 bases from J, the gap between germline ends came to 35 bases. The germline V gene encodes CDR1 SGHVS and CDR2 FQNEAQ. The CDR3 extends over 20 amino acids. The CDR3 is CASSPLLGGERDRPQAGYTF. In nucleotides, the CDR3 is TGTGCCAGCAGCCCCCTGTTGGGGGGGGAAAGGGACCGTCCCCAGGCTGGCTACACCTTC.

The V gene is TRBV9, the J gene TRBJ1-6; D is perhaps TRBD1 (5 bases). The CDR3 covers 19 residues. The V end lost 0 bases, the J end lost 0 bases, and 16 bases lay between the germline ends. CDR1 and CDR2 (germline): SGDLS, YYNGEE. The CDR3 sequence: CASSVDPGGASSYNSPLHF. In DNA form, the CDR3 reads TGTGCCAGCAGCGTAGACCCCGGCGGGGCGAGCTCCTATAATTCACCCCTCCACTTT.

The CDR3 is CATGRDKPQHF. The CDR3 bases are TGTGCCACCGGCAGGGATAAGCCCCAGCATTTT. The gene calls are TRBV24-1 and TRBJ1-5; maybe TRBD1 (5 bases). This CDR3 contains 11 residues. Germline loops: CDR1 KGHDR, CDR2 SFDVKD. Deletions cut 9 bases from V and 8 bases from J, with 10 bases between.

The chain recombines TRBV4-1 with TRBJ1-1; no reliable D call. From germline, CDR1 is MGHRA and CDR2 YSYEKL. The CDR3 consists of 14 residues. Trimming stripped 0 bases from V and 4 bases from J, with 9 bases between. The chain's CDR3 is CASSQDLWSTEAFF. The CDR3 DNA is TGCGCCAGCAGCCAAGATTTGTGGAGCACTGAAGCTTTCTTT.

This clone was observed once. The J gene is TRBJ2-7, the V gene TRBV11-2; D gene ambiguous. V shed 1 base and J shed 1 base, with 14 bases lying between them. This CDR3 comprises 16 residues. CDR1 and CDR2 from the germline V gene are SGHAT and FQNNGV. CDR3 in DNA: TGTGCCAGCAGCTTAGGGTCCAACTCCATATCCTACGAGCAGTACGTC. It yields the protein CASSLGSNSISYEQYV.

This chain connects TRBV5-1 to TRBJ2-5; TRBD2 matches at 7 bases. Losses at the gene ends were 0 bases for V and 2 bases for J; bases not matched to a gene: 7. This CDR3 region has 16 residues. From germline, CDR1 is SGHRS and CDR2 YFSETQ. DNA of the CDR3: TGCGCCAGCAGCTTGGGAGGCGGGGGAGAACAAGAGACCCAGTACTTC. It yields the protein CASSLGGGGEQETQYF.

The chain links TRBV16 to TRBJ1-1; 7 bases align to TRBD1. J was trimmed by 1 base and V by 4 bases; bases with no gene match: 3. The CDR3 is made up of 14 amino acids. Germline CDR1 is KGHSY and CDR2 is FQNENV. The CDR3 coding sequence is TGTGCCAGCAGCCTGGGACAGTCGAACACTGAAGCTTTCTTT. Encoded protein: CASSLGQSNTEAFF.

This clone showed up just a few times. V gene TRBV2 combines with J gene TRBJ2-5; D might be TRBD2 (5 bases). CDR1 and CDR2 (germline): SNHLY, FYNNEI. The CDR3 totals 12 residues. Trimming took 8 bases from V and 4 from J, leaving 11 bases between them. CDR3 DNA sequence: TGTGCCAGCGAGGCGGGCCGAGAGACCCAGTACTTC. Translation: CASEAGRETQYF.

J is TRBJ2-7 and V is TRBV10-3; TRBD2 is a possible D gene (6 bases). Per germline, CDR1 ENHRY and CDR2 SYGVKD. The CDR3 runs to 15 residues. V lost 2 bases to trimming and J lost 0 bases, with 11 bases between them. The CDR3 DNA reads TGTGCCATCAGTGAGGGGGGGATTGGCTCCTACGAGCAGTACTTC. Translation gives CAISEGGIGSYEQYF.

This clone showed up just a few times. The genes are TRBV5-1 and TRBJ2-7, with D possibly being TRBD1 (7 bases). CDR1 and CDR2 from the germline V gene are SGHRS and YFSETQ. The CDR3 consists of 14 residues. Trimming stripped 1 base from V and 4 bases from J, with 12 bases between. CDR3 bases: TGCGCCAGCAGCTTGTCCGGGGGACAGTACGAGCAGTACGTC. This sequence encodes CASSLSGGQYEQYV.

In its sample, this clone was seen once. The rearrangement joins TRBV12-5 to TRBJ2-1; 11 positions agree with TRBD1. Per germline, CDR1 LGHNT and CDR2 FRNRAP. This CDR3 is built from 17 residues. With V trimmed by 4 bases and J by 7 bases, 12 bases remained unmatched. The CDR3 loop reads CASGSLPGTGGKNEQFF. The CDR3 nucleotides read TGTGCTAGTGGTTCGCTCCCCGGGACAGGGGGAAAGAATGAGCAGTTCTTC.

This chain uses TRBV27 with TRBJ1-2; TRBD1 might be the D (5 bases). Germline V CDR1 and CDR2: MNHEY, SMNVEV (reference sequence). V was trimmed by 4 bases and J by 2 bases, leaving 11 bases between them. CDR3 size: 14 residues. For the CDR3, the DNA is TGTGCCAGCAGTTCGTTCAGGGCCAACTATGGCTACACCTTC. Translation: CASSSFRANYGYTF.

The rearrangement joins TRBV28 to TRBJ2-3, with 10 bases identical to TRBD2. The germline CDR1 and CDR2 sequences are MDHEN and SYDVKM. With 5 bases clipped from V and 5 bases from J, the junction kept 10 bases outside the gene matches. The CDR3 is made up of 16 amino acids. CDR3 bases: TGTGCCAGCAGTCTCTATCTAGCGGGGGAGAGAGATACGCAGTATTTT. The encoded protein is CASSLYLAGERDTQYF. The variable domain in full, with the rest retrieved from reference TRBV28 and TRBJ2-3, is DVKVTQSSRYLVKRTGEKVFLECVQDMDHENMFWYRQDPGLGLRLIYFSYDVKMKEKGDIPEGYSVSREKKERFSLILESASTNQTSMYLCASSLYLAGERDTQYFGPGTRLTVL.

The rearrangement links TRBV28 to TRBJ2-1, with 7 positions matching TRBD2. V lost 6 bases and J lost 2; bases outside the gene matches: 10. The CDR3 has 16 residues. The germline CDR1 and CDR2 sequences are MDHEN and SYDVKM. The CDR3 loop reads CASSPNGGGTYNEQFF. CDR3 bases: TGTGCCAGCAGCCCCAATGGGGGAGGGACCTACAATGAGCAGTTCTTC.

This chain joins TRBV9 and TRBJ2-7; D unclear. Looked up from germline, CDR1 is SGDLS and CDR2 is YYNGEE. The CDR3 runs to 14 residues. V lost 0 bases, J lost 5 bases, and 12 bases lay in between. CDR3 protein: CASSVGSRVDEQYF. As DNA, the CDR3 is TGTGCCAGCAGCGTAGGGTCACGAGTTGACGAGCAGTACTTC.

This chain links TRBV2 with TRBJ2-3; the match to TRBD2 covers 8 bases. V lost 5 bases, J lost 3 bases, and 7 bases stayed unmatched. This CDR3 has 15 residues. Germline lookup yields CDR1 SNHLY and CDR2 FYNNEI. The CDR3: CASSLDGRGTDTQYF. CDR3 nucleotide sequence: TGTGCCAGCAGTTTGGACGGGAGGGGTACAGATACGCAGTATTTT.

CDR3 nucleotide sequence: TGTGCCAGCAGCGAGGGTCTGGGAGGTGGCTACACCTTC. It yields the protein CASSEGLGGGYTF. The gene calls are TRBV5-5 and TRBJ1-2; the D is unclear. V was clipped by 4 bases and J by 7 bases, with 14 bases between them. This CDR3 has 13 amino acids. Germline V CDR1 and CDR2: SGHKS, YYEKEE (reference sequence).

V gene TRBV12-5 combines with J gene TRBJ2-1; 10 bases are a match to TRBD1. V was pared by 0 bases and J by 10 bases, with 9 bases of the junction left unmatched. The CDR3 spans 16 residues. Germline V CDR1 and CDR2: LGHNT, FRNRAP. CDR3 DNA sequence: TGTGCTAGTGGTTTGGTACTAGACAGGGGGCTACGGGAGCAGTTCTTC. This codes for CASGLVLDRGLREQFF.